This TCR beta chain appears in the sequencing data of a study of T cell repertoires in cytomegalovirus infection. Study overall: Indicated by public TCR beta signatures were CMV infection and matching HLA type.

This clonotype showed up many times. Its target is unknown. Whole-study results and caveats: Carriers of CMV and the relevant HLA type were discriminated by public TCR beta frequency.

Trimming took off 0 bases at V and 7 bases at J, with 13 bases between the two ends. The CDR3 has 15 residues. Germline-derived CDR1 and CDR2 are LNHNV and YYDKDF (reference sequence). TCRdb recomputed calls from the reads with MiXCR, one row per CDR3 protein. The repertoire consists of about 890,000 distinct CDR3 sequences, with around a third occurring once and the leading ten covering over 12%. The specimen was cultured CD8+ T cells from PBMCs, collected from culture after CMV antigen stimulation. This chain links TRBV15 with TRBJ1-5, with D tentatively TRBD1 (6 bases). The sequence was obtained from a human donor in good health (CMV status not recorded). Some clones in this sample may be carry-over from other donors' samples. The CDR3 loop is CATSRDRGAGQPQHF. The CDR3 nucleotides are TGTGCCACCAGCAGAGATCGGGGGGCAGGACAGCCCCAGCATTTT. Full variable domain (rest looked up from reference TRBV15 and TRBJ1-5): DAMVIQNPRYQVTQFGKPVTLSCSQTLNHNVMYWYQQKSSQAPKLLFHYYDKDFNNEADTPDNFQSRRPNTSFCFLDIRSPGLGDTAMYLCATSRDRGAGQPQHFGDGTRLSIL.